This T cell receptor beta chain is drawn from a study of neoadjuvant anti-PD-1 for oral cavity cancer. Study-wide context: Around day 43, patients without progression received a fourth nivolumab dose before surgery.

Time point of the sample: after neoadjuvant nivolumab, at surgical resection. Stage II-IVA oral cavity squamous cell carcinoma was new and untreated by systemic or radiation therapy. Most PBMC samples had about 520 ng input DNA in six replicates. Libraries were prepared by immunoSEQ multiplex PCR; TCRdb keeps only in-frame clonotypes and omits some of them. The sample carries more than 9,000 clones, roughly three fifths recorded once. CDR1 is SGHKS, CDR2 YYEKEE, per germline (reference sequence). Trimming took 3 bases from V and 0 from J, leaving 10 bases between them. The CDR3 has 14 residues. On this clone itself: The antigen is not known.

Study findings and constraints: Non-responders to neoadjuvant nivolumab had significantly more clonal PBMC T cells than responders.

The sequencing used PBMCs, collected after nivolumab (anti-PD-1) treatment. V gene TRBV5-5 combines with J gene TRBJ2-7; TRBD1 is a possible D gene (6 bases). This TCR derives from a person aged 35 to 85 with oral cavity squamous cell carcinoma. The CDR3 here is CASSSRTASYEQYF. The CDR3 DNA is TGTGCCAGCAGCTCACGGACAGCCTCCTACGAGCAGTACTTC.